The 19 T cell receptor beta chains reported below all come from one sample, sequenced in a study of beta chain features in type 1 diabetes. Notes on the study in general: In all four CD4+ subsets, TCRB CDR3 length was significantly, moderately reduced in type 1 diabetes.

The study reverse transcribed the entire isolated RNA, so it sequenced expressed TCRB transcripts. Profiling relied on immunoSEQ multiplex PCR, and the TCRdb table lists in-frame clones only, not all of them. This table holds more than 550,000 clones, about 14% found once. Their recognized antigens are unknown. Input material: naive CD4+ T cells from blood. The receptors were sampled from a man in his late teens or twenties with type 1 diabetes.

Worth noting for this clone: The junction does not match germline at one end; this may be a read error. The chain carries TRBV7-2 and TRBJ1-4; tentative D call: TRBD1 (5 bases). The CDR3 sequence is 15 residues long. Germline lookup yields CDR1 SGHTA and CDR2 FQGNSA. The CDR3 nucleotides are TGTGCCAGCAGCCTAGCCGGGACTCAGAATGAAAAACTGTTTTTT. This translates into CASSLAGTQNEKLFF. Combining the CDR3 with reference TRBV7-2 and TRBJ1-4 gives the whole variable domain GAGVSQSPSNKVTEKGKDVELRCDPISGHTALYWYRQSLGQGLEFLIYFQGNSAPDKSGLPSDRFSAERTGGSVSTLTIQRTQQEDSAVYLCASSLAGTQNEKLFFGSGTQLSVL.

Only a few counts were recorded for this clone. The rearrangement links TRBV4-3 to TRBJ2-2, with D hard to call. Trimming pared 0 bases from V and 1 base from J, leaving 3 bases between. CDR3 length: 14 residues. Germline CDR1 is LGHNA and CDR2 is YSLEER. CDR3 sequence: CASSQDRNTGELFF. CDR3 in DNA: TGCGCCAGCAGCCAAGACAGGAACACCGGGGAGCTGTTTTTT.

The chain is built from TRBV25-1 and TRBJ2-7, with D maybe TRBD1 (6 bases). Germline assignment: CDR1 MGHDK and CDR2 SYGVNS. Trimming took off 3 bases at V and 6 bases at J, with 12 bases between the two ends. The CDR3 runs to 13 residues. The CDR3 reads CASSERTAGEQYF. In nucleotides, the CDR3 is TGTGCCAGCAGTGAGCGGACAGCTGGCGAGCAGTACTTC.

The table lists this clone with a few counts. The V gene is TRBV7-2, the J gene TRBJ2-1; no reliable D call. V was cut by 7 bases and J by 1 base, with 2 bases left in between. From germline, CDR1 is SGHTA and CDR2 FQGNSA. The CDR3 has 11 residues. The chain's CDR3 is CASTSYNEQFF. DNA for the CDR3: TGTGCCAGCACGTCCTACAATGAGCAGTTCTTC.

This clone was seen only a few times. This chain links TRBV10-2 with TRBJ2-1; no clear D. CDR3 length: 12 amino acids. Looked up from germline, CDR1 is WSHSY and CDR2 is SAAADI. V shed 1 base and J shed 5 bases, with 3 bases lying between them. The CDR3: CASSEFNNEQFF. The CDR3, as DNA: TGCGCCAGCAGTGAGTTCAACAATGAGCAGTTCTTC.

This clone was picked up a small number of times. The rearrangement links TRBV5-1 to TRBJ1-1, with D perhaps TRBD1 (5 bases). Germline loops: CDR1 SGHRS, CDR2 YFSETQ. This CDR3 spans 15 amino acids. Trimming took off 0 bases at V and 4 bases at J, with 13 bases between the two ends. CDR3: CASSLERGPTTEAFF. The CDR3 DNA reads as TGCGCCAGCAGCTTGGAGAGGGGCCCAACCACTGAAGCTTTCTTT.

The chain is built from TRBV28 and TRBJ2-2, with 7 bases lining up with TRBD1. Trimming took 7 bases from V and 1 from J; bases not matched to a gene: 12. The germline gives CDR1 MDHEN, CDR2 SYDVKM. CDR3 length: 17 amino acids. The CDR3: CASTLDRAPQNTGELFF. The CDR3 DNA sequence: TGTGCCAGCACCTTAGACAGGGCCCCACAGAACACCGGGGAGCTGTTTTTT.

The chain carries TRBV7-2 and TRBJ2-5; D unresolved. This CDR3 comprises 14 residues. The germline V gene encodes CDR1 SGHTA and CDR2 FQGNSA. The V gene lost 1 base and the J gene lost 0 bases, with 6 bases spanning the gap. CDR3 protein: CASSLGQHQETQYF. The CDR3, as DNA: TGTGCCAGCAGCTTAGGGCAGCACCAAGAGACCCAGTACTTC.

The V call is TRBV30, the J call TRBJ2-5, with 8 bases that match TRBD1. CDR1 and CDR2 from the germline V gene are GTSNPN and SVGIG (reference sequence). J gave up 12 bases and V 4 bases, and 16 bases lay outside the gene matches. The CDR3 has 14 amino acids. The CDR3 spells CAWTHRTGLGQEYF. CDR3 nucleotide sequence: TGTGCCTGGACCCACCGGACAGGGCTTGGCCAAGAGTACTTC.

This clone was counted a few times. This chain connects TRBV9 to TRBJ2-3, with D perhaps TRBD1 or TRBD2 (5 bases each). The CDR3 runs to 16 residues. CDR1 and CDR2 from the germline V gene are SGDLS and YYNGEE. V lost 5 bases and J 0 bases, leaving 16 bases between the germline ends. CDR3 DNA sequence: TGTGCCAGCAGTCTTCGAGGGGACCTTAGCACAGATACGCAGTATTTT. Translating it yields CASSLRGDLSTDTQYF.

The sample holds a few counts of this clone. The chain couples TRBV19 to TRBJ2-6, with 8 bases fitting TRBD1. In germline, CDR1 is LNHDA, CDR2 SQIVND (reference sequence). V trimming: 9 bases; J trimming: 0 bases; junction bases outside the gene matches: 4. CDR3 length equals 15 residues. The CDR3 loop is CASRGQASGANVLTF. The CDR3 nucleotides read TGTGCCAGCCGGGGACAGGCCTCTGGGGCCAACGTCCTGACTTTC. Based on the CDR3 plus reference TRBV19 and TRBJ2-6, the full variable domain is DGGITQSPKYLFRKEGQNVTLSCEQNLNHDAMYWYRQDPGQGLRLIYYSQIVNDFQKGDIAEGYSVSREKKESFPLTVTSAQKNPTAFYLCASRGQASGANVLTFGAGSRLTVL.

This chain links TRBV4-2 with TRBJ2-7, with unresolved D. The CDR3 runs to 15 residues. With 0 bases removed from V and 4 bases from J, the gap between germline ends came to 13 bases. CDR1 and CDR2 (germline): LGHNA, YNFKEQ. The DNA for the CDR3 is TGTGCCAGCAGCCAAGATGGAACAGTCCCTTACGAGCAGTACTTC. Its protein product is CASSQDGTVPYEQYF.

The V gene is TRBV6-1, the J gene TRBJ1-3; D call uncertain. CDR3 length: 14 residues. The germline V gene has CDR1 MNHNS and CDR2 SASEGT. Trimming pared 4 bases from V and 7 bases from J, leaving 14 bases between. The CDR3 DNA sequence: TGTGCCAGCAGTGTCGACTCCCTAGCGAACACCATATATTTT. Its translation is CASSVDSLANTIYF.

This clone has only a few counts. V gene TRBV13 combines with J gene TRBJ1-1; tentative D call: TRBD1 (5 bases). This CDR3 comprises 15 residues. Trimming took 4 bases from V and 4 from J, leaving 16 bases between them. Looked up from germline, CDR1 is PRHDT and CDR2 is FYEKMQ (reference sequence). In nucleotides, the CDR3 is TGTGCCAGCAGCTCGAGGCGTCGGGACTTCACTGAAGCTTTCTTT. It specifies CASSSRRRDFTEAFF. Variable domain in full (rest from reference TRBV13 and TRBJ1-1): AAGVIQSPRHLIKEKRETATLKCYPIPRHDTVYWYQQGPGQDPQFLISFYEKMQSDKGSIPDRFSAQQFSDYHSELNMSSLELGDSALYFCASSSRRRDFTEAFFGQGTRLTVV.

The V gene is TRBV11-2, the J gene TRBJ2-5; 9 bases map to TRBD2. V lost 0 bases, J lost 0 bases, and 8 bases stayed unmatched. This CDR3 has 18 residues. CDR1 SGHAT and CDR2 FQNNGV come from the germline V gene. The CDR3 reads CASSLERASGTYQETQYF. The CDR3 DNA reads TGTGCCAGCAGCTTAGAACGGGCTAGCGGGACGTACCAAGAGACCCAGTACTTC.

The table lists this clone with a few counts. V gene TRBV30 combines with J gene TRBJ1-4; D remains unclear. The V and J ends lost 4 bases and 2 bases respectively, with 8 bases between them. Per the germline V gene, CDR1 is GTSNPN and CDR2 is SVGIG (reference sequence). The CDR3 is made up of 13 amino acids. The CDR3 protein is CAWTPGTNEKLFF. CDR3 bases: TGTGCCTGGACACCAGGTACTAATGAAAAACTGTTTTTT.

This clone was observed a handful of times. The rearrangement uses TRBV29-1 and TRBJ2-5, with D unclear. The germline gives CDR1 SQVTM, CDR2 ANQGSEA. The CDR3 sequence is 11 residues long. V was shortened by 4 bases and J by 11 bases, with 14 bases between the two germline ends. The CDR3 region is CSVVAYLEQYF. CDR3 nucleotides: TGCAGCGTTGTGGCATACCTGGAACAGTACTTC. Complete variable domain (other parts from reference TRBV29-1 and TRBJ2-5): SAVISQKPSRDICQRGTSLTIQCQVDSQVTMMFWYRQQPGQSLTLIATANQGSEATYESGFVIDKFPISRPNLTFSTLTVSNMSPEDSSIYLCSVVAYLEQYFGPGTRLLVL.

With regard to this clone: Other nucleotide sequences in the sample specify the same CDR3. V gene TRBV27 combines with J gene TRBJ1-6; no reliable D call. The CDR3 contains 13 residues. Trimming removed 3 bases at V and 4 bases at J, with 4 bases between. Germline CDR1 MNHEY, CDR2 SMNVEV (reference sequence). The CDR3 DNA reads TGTGCCAGCAGTTTCAGTTATAATTCACCCCTCCACTTT. Its protein is CASSFSYNSPLHF.

This clone appeared a single time. The chain employs TRBV6-5 and TRBJ2-1, with TRBD1 identical over 8 bases. From germline, CDR1 is MNHEY and CDR2 SVGAGI. The CDR3 contains 16 residues. The ends lost 0 bases at V and 10 bases at J; junction bases unmatched: 11. CDR3 protein: CASSYSSIGQGGEQFF. CDR3 nucleotides: TGTGCCAGCAGTTACTCGAGTATAGGACAGGGCGGGGAGCAGTTCTTC.